The source of this T cell receptor (beta chain) is a study of CD8+ T cells in alopecia areata. The study, taken as a whole, reports: When scalp samples are sequenced, resident alphabeta T cells of normal skin are also captured.

Regarding this clone: As yet, its antigen is unknown.

CDR3 length: 16 residues. Trimming removed 1 base from V and 0 bases from J; junction bases left unmatched: 5. The V gene's germline CDR1 is LGHNA and CDR2 YNFKEQ. Extracted from the samples, RNA was reverse transcribed into cDNA to serve as the sequencing template. Repertoires were generated with immunoSEQ multiplex PCR, while TCRdb's copy carries only in-frame clones and drops some. The data hold about 140,000 clones, with roughly four fifths observed a single time. Treatment specified: oral pan-JAK inhibitor, 5-10 mg twice daily. Here the sequenced sample was CD8+ T cells sorted from blood, taken at week 4, from a patient treated with tofacitinib. This receptor was obtained from a human donor with alopecia areata. The V call is TRBV4-2, the J call TRBJ2-5, with 7 bases lining up with TRBD2. DNA of the CDR3: TGTGCCAGCAGCCAAGGGACTAGGGGTCACCAAGAGACCCAGTACTTC. Translated: CASSQGTRGHQETQYF.